Following are 9 T cell receptor beta chains from one sample sequenced in a study of identical twins. One entry per CDR3 protein, called by TCRdb with MiXCR from the 5' RACE reads. The sample records 200,000 to 250,000 distinct CDR3 sequences, approximately 12% being singletons. These same data were also listed under a study on yellow fever vaccine responses in identical twins.

Material: memory (CD45RO+) T cells sorted from blood. The receptors were gathered from a woman aged 18-30 years in good health.

This clonotype was detected only a few times. The chain couples TRBV7-2 to TRBJ2-1; tentatively, D is TRBD2 (6 bases). The length of the CDR3 is 14 residues. V dropped 2 bases and J dropped 8 bases, with 13 bases sitting between them. Germline-derived CDR1 and CDR2 are SGHTA and FQGNSA. DNA for the CDR3: TGTGCCAGCAGCTTAATCGGGAGTGGAGATGAGCAGTTCTTC. This codes for CASSLIGSGDEQFF.

The chain has TRBV7-9 and TRBJ2-5; D may correspond to TRBD1 or TRBD2 (5 bases each). The CDR3 is made up of 12 amino acids. The V gene's germline CDR1 is SEHNR and CDR2 FQNEAQ (reference sequence). Between the trimmed V and J ends, which lost 2 bases and 14 bases, there was a span of 15 bases. CDR3 protein: CASSLSGRGPYF. The CDR3 DNA sequence: TGTGCCAGCAGCTTATCGGGACGGGGTCCCTACTTC.

This clonotype was picked up many times. This chain links TRBV9 with TRBJ2-3; D possibly corresponds to TRBD2 (5 bases). CDR3 length: 15 residues. The V end lost 1 base, the J end lost 5 bases, and 14 bases lay between the germline ends. Germline assignment: CDR1 SGDLS and CDR2 YYNGEE. The CDR3 loop is CASSVFSGSVDTQYF. Here the CDR3 DNA reads TGTGCCAGCAGCGTATTCTCGGGGTCGGTAGATACGCAGTATTTT. Drawing the rest from reference TRBV9 and TRBJ2-3, the complete variable domain is DSGVTQTPKHLITATGQRVTLRCSPRSGDLSVYWYQQSLDQGLQFLIQYYNGEERAKGNILERFSAQQFPDLHSELNLSSLELGDSALYFCASSVFSGSVDTQYFGPGTRLTVL.

The rearrangement uses TRBV9 and TRBJ2-3; TRBD2 matches 8 bases. Unmatched junction bases numbered 6, after V lost 0 bases and J lost 3 bases. This CDR3 is 16 amino acids long. CDR1 SGDLS and CDR2 YYNGEE come from the germline V gene. The CDR3 bases are TGTGCCAGCAGCGTAGCCAGCGGGAGTATAACAGATACGCAGTATTTT. Translating it yields CASSVASGSITDTQYF.

This rearrangement joins TRBV29-1 to TRBJ2-7, with D possibly matching TRBD1 (5 bases). The V end lost 1 base, the J end lost 6 bases, and 13 bases lay between the germline ends. Germline CDR1 and CDR2: SQVTM and ANQGSEA. This CDR3 contains 13 residues. DNA of the CDR3: TGCAGCGTTGAAGTGCTTTTCCAGGGCGAGCAGTACTTC. The encoded protein is CSVEVLFQGEQYF.

This clonotype was observed a few times. The genes are TRBV5-1 and TRBJ2-2, with unresolved D. Trimming took off 7 bases at V and 0 bases at J, with 25 bases between the two ends. The germline CDR1 and CDR2 sequences are SGHRS and YFSETQ. The CDR3 consists of 19 residues. CDR3 nucleotides: TGCGCCAGCTGTGGTGAATTAAGACTTTCCCGTACGAACACCGGGGAGCTGTTTTTT. This codes for CASCGELRLSRTNTGELFF.

This clonotype was seen ten or more times. The chain uses TRBV5-1 and TRBJ2-3; the D is unclear. V was cut by 0 bases and J by 4 bases, with 9 bases left in between. The CDR3 length is 14 residues. Germline CDR1 SGHRS, CDR2 YFSETQ. CDR3 in amino acids: CASSLGHRADTQYF. Written as DNA, the CDR3 is TGCGCCAGCAGCTTGGGACACCGAGCAGATACGCAGTATTTT.

The V gene is TRBV12-3 or TRBV12-4, the J gene TRBJ2-2, with D possibly being TRBD1 (6 bases). The CDR3 covers 16 residues. Trimming stripped 5 bases from V and 2 bases from J, with 15 bases between. Here the CDR3 reads CASSAPGTYNTGELFF. CDR3 sequence (DNA): TGTGCCAGCAGTGCACCCGGGACATACAACACCGGGGAGCTGTTTTTT.

This clonotype was detected only a few times. The chain has TRBV20-1 and TRBJ2-7; 12 bases are shared with TRBD2. Unmatched junction bases numbered 8, after V lost 7 bases and J lost 1 base. Germline V gene data show CDR1 as DFQATT and CDR2 as SNEGSKA (reference sequence). The CDR3 sequence is 15 residues long. The CDR3 region is CSVPPGTSGSYEQYF. The DNA for the CDR3 is TGCAGTGTACCACCCGGGACTAGCGGGTCCTACGAGCAGTACTTC.